The entry that follows covers one T cell receptor (beta chain) sequence. Its specificity is not known. Sequencing used immunoSEQ multiplex PCR; TCRdb keeps in-frame clones, though not all of them. The data show about 76,000 clones, roughly 90% seen once. These data are taken from a study of T cell responses to AZD1222 COVID-19 vaccine. Whole-study findings and limits: Regions left unmutated in variants are reportedly the target of nearly half of spike-specific TCRs. Donors in the cohort were predominantly white British and more often female, and clonal diversity was possibly underestimated.

The CDR3 sequence is 14 residues long. The germline CDR1 and CDR2 sequences are SGDLS and YYNGEE. Trimming removed 3 bases at V and 12 bases at J, with 16 bases between. This receptor was obtained from an adult in good health. The chain couples TRBV9 to TRBJ1-6; tentative D call: TRBD1 (6 bases). This specimen was peripheral blood, taken on day 0 of AZD1222 vaccination. The CDR3 here is CASSAQPGQIPLHF. CDR3 DNA: TGTGCCAGCAGCGCGCAGCCCGGACAGATACCCCTCCACTTT.